Sequencing of this T cell receptor beta chain was carried out in a study of blood T cell repertoires in COVID-19. Study at large: Nucleic acid was either cDNA or gDNA, and it came from T cells, B-cell-depleted T cells, or PBMCs.

This clone was recorded many times. Clones were sequenced by immunoSEQ multiplex PCR, and TCRdb holds only the in-frame ones, with some missing. The table includes over 140,000 clones, over 60% detected once. Germline V CDR1 and CDR2: SEHNR, FQNEAQ (reference sequence). The CDR3 sequence is 14 residues long. V was clipped by 2 bases and J by 1 base, with 8 bases between them. The source material was peripheral blood. This clonotype originated in a woman in her fifties or sixties with active or convalescent COVID-19. The chain employs TRBV7-9 and TRBJ2-5; D remains unclear. The DNA for the CDR3 is TGTGCCAGCAGCTTACACGGAGCCCAAGAGACCCAGTACTTC. Its translation is CASSLHGAQETQYF.